These T cell receptor beta chains were read from a single sample in a study of cytomegalovirus exposure and HLA in healthy donors. TCRdb keeps only in-frame clones here, not all; method: immunoSEQ multiplex PCR. The sample yields over 100,000 clones, roughly 85% seen once. Input material: PBMCs. Receptor source: a man aged 25 to 40 in good health and CMV-seropositive. Each CDR3 is given with its conserved first and last residue. Each record gives: V gene, J gene, D gene, CDR3 protein. D genes are given only for firm matches.

>TRBV28|TRBJ2-7|TRBD1
CASSPGQSYEQYF
>TRBV28|TRBJ2-1|TRBD2
CASSSRTSFGGNEQFF
>TRBV7-6|TRBJ1-1|NA
CASSLFGGQIGEAFF
>TRBV6-5|TRBJ1-3|NA
CASSHPTVGRNTIYF
>TRBV19|TRBJ1-3|NA
CASSIIPGDRNTIYF
>TRBV18|TRBJ2-3|TRBD1
CASSPQGAQSAQYF
>TRBV11-2|TRBJ2-7|TRBD1
CASGTGVEQYF
>TRBV6-5|TRBJ1-3|TRBD1
CASSYQGQTGNTIYF
>TRBV2|TRBJ1-3|NA
CASRPGTRYGNTIYF
>TRBV11-3|TRBJ1-4|TRBD1
CASSLAQGDEKLFF
>TRBV11-2|TRBJ2-3|TRBD2
CASSPRLARADTQYF
>TRBV29-1|TRBJ1-1|NA
CSVKGHKNTEAFF
>TRBV28|TRBJ2-5|NA
CASSPGQPTNLYQETQYF
>TRBV6-6|TRBJ1-4|TRBD1
CASSRQGTNEKLFF
>TRBV5-8|TRBJ2-7|NA
CASSPYGQPYEQYF
>TRBV27|TRBJ2-3|TRBD2
CASSFSTSGSAQYF
>TRBV5-1|TRBJ2-5|TRBD1
CASSRGQGETQYF
>TRBV4-1|TRBJ1-2|NA
CASSPTSRGYGYTF
>TRBV7-2|TRBJ1-1|NA
CASSLEGGPAFF
>TRBV6-5|TRBJ2-1|TRBD2
CASKELAGGHNEQFF
>TRBV29-1|TRBJ1-2|NA
CSVGLLGDGYTF
>TRBV19|TRBJ1-2|TRBD1
CASRKAGGGYTF
>TRBV11-2|TRBJ2-2|TRBD2
CASSSLAGVSTGELFF
>TRBV27|TRBJ2-2|TRBD1
CATTLGGTGAAGELFF
>TRBV5-1|TRBJ1-2|NA
CASSTRTGTRYYGYTF
>TRBV6-6|TRBJ2-2|NA
CASTGVGELFF
>TRBV19|TRBJ2-3|TRBD1
CASSIFGQGTDTQYF
>TRBV19|TRBJ1-1|TRBD1
CASSNTGGADTEAFF
>TRBV6-5|TRBJ1-2|NA
CASRRRGRVGGYTF
>TRBV2|TRBJ1-6|NA
CASRPGTYDNSPLHF
>TRBV7-3|TRBJ2-2|TRBD1
CASRITGGTGELFF
>TRBV18|TRBJ2-2|TRBD2
CASSWTSGNTGELFF
>TRBV7-2|TRBJ1-3|TRBD1
CASSLLVSNRGRNTIYF
>TRBV10-1|TRBJ2-1|TRBD2
CASSELAGDSNEQFF
>TRBV7-3|TRBJ2-7|TRBD1
CASSLMGQGEQYF
>TRBV30|TRBJ1-4|TRBD1
CAWNRDSSNEKLFF
>TRBV4-1|TRBJ1-3|NA
CASSLRPGTFRSGNTIYF
>TRBV7-2|TRBJ2-5|TRBD2
CASSLNQRGGLETQYF
>TRBV6-1|TRBJ1-5|TRBD1
CASSEFDREVQPQHF
>TRBV29-1|TRBJ2-1|NA
CSVGNGGAGNEQFF
>TRBV5-4|TRBJ1-4|TRBD1
CASSLDRGDSEKLFF
>TRBV5-1|TRBJ1-5|NA
CASSLQANQPQHF
>TRBV27|TRBJ2-5|TRBD1
CASRPVGDRQETQYF
>TRBV2|TRBJ1-1|NA
CASIATGLVDTEAFF
>TRBV7-2|TRBJ2-5|NA
CASSLANPRGETQYF